The 21 T cell receptor beta chains presented below share a single source sample, sequenced in a study of CD8+ T cells in alopecia areata. RNA, once extracted, was reverse transcribed into cDNA for use as the sequencing template. Only in-frame clones appear in the TCRdb table, and some are missing; sequencing was by immunoSEQ multiplex PCR. Of around 210,000 clones in the sample, roughly 56% were seen once. Sequenced input: CD8+ T cells sorted from blood. The receptors derive from a human donor in good health.

The chain links TRBV19 to TRBJ2-1, with a possible D match to TRBD1 (5 bases). This CDR3 contains 12 residues. The V and J ends lost 9 bases and 6 bases respectively, with 12 bases between them. The germline gives CDR1 LNHDA, CDR2 SQIVND (reference sequence). The CDR3 loop reads CASSLRGNEQFF. The CDR3 DNA reads as TGTGCCAGCAGCTTAAGGGGCAATGAGCAGTTCTTC.

This clone was seen a handful of times. The genes are TRBV5-6 and TRBJ1-4, with 8 bases lining up with TRBD1. The V gene's germline CDR1 is SGHDT and CDR2 YYEEEE. The CDR3 runs 14 residues. Trimming took 3 bases from V and 10 from J; bases not matched to a gene: 8. CDR3 coding DNA: TGTGCCAGCAGCTCTGGACAGGGTCGAGGAAAACTGTTTTTT. This encodes CASSSGQGRGKLFF. Combining the CDR3 with reference TRBV5-6 and TRBJ1-4 gives the whole variable domain DAGVTQSPTHLIKTRGQQVTLRCSPKSGHDTVSWYQQALGQGPQFIFQYYEEEERQRGNFPDRFSGHQFPNYSSELNVNALLLGDSALYLCASSSGQGRGKLFFGSGTQLSVL.

The chain recombines TRBV5-1 with TRBJ2-7; D gene unclear. The V gene lost 0 bases and the J gene lost 2 bases, with 9 bases spanning the gap. The CDR3 sequence is 14 residues long. Germline V gives CDR1 SGHRS, CDR2 YFSETQ. The CDR3 sequence is CASSLEGETYEQYF. DNA for the CDR3: TGCGCCAGCAGCTTGGAGGGTGAGACCTACGAGCAGTACTTC.

The chain carries TRBV6-5 and TRBJ2-7; D is possibly TRBD1 (6 bases). The CDR3 loop spans 13 amino acids. Trimming removed 4 bases from V and 4 bases from J, with 11 bases in between. CDR1 and CDR2 (germline): MNHEY, SVGAGI. CDR3 loop: CASSSDRRYEQYF. The CDR3 nucleotides read TGTGCCAGCAGTTCCGACAGGAGATACGAGCAGTACTTC.

This chain joins TRBV4-1 and TRBJ1-2, with 9 bases identical to TRBD1. The CDR3 is 13 residues long. J was trimmed by 6 bases and V by 3 bases; bases with no gene match: 2. The V gene's germline CDR1 is MGHRA and CDR2 YSYEKL. CDR3 protein: CASSHGTGNGYTF. The CDR3 DNA follows: TGCGCCAGCAGCCACGGGACAGGGAATGGCTACACCTTC.

Only a few counts were recorded for this clone. This sequence joins TRBV4-2 and TRBJ2-1; 7 bases are a match to TRBD1. Germline V gives CDR1 LGHNA, CDR2 YNFKEQ. The CDR3 loop spans 14 amino acids. The ends lost 4 bases at V and 9 bases at J; junction bases unmatched: 9. CDR3 region: CASSPLTGFGEQFF. The CDR3 DNA is TGTGCCAGCAGCCCGCTGACAGGGTTCGGTGAGCAGTTCTTC.

V usage is TRBV5-4 and J usage is TRBJ2-7, with unresolved D. Looked up from germline, CDR1 is SGHNT and CDR2 is YYREEE (reference sequence). This CDR3 spans 15 amino acids. Trimming left V 0 bases short and J 0 bases short, with 10 bases between. As DNA, the CDR3 is TGTGCCAGCAGCTTGGAGTTAGTGAGCTCCTACGAGCAGTACTTC. This codes for CASSLELVSSYEQYF.

J is TRBJ2-3 and V is TRBV5-1; the match to TRBD1 covers 8 bases. Trimming cost V 3 bases and J 3 bases; bases outside gene matches: 3. Germline V gene sequence: CDR1 SGHRS, CDR2 YFSETQ. The CDR3 sequence is 14 residues long. As DNA, the CDR3 is TGCGCCAGCAGCTCAGGGGACAGGACAGATACGCAGTATTTT. Translating it yields CASSSGDRTDTQYF.

CDR3 sequence (DNA): TGTGCCAGCAGTGCAAACGACAGGGCTGAAAAACTGTTTTTT. Residues: CASSANDRAEKLFF. The chain recombines TRBV2 with TRBJ1-4, with 7 bases lining up with TRBD1. This CDR3 spans 14 amino acids. Germline loops: CDR1 SNHLY, CDR2 FYNNEI. Unmatched junction bases numbered 6, after V lost 4 bases and J lost 7 bases.

In its sample, this clone was seen many times. The chain joins TRBV5-1 to TRBJ2-7; no reliable D call. Germline CDR1 SGHRS, CDR2 YFSETQ. The CDR3 loop spans 15 amino acids. The ends were cut back, 0 bases at V and 2 bases at J, with 12 bases in the middle. The CDR3 DNA is TGCGCCAGCAGCTTGGAAATCAGCAAAGCCTACGAGCAGTACTTC. This translates into CASSLEISKAYEQYF. The full variable domain, with the rest looked up from reference TRBV5-1 and TRBJ2-7, is KAGVTQTPRYLIKTRGQQVTLSCSPISGHRSVSWYQQTPGQGLQFLFEYFSETQRNKGNFPGRFSGRQFSNSRSEMNVSTLELGDSALYLCASSLEISKAYEQYFGPGTRLTVT.

In its sample, this clone was seen a few times. The V gene is TRBV5-1, the J gene TRBJ1-2; D is unclear. From germline, CDR1 is SGHRS and CDR2 YFSETQ. The CDR3 length is 13 residues. The ends were cut back, 0 bases at V and 2 bases at J, with 5 bases in the middle. The CDR3 DNA is TGCGCCAGCAGCTTGGGGGAGAACTATGGCTACACCTTC. Its protein is CASSLGENYGYTF.

This sequence joins TRBV5-1 and TRBJ2-5; TRBD1 matches 7 bases. The junction had 3 bases not matched to a gene; V was cut back by 2 bases and J by 2 bases. Germline V gene sequence: CDR1 SGHRS, CDR2 YFSETQ. CDR3 size: 14 residues. The CDR3 is CASSFLGQQETQYF. Here the CDR3 DNA reads TGCGCCAGCAGCTTCCTGGGACAGCAAGAGACCCAGTACTTC. The full variable domain, its missing parts supplied by reference TRBV5-1 and TRBJ2-5, is KAGVTQTPRYLIKTRGQQVTLSCSPISGHRSVSWYQQTPGQGLQFLFEYFSETQRNKGNFPGRFSGRQFSNSRSEMNVSTLELGDSALYLCASSFLGQQETQYFGPGTRLLVL.

The V gene is TRBV10-2, the J gene TRBJ2-7; no firm D call. CDR1 WSHSY and CDR2 SAAADI come from the germline V gene. V lost 10 bases to trimming and J lost 2 bases, with 9 bases between them. This CDR3 comprises 11 residues. CDR3 in amino acids: CATAHPYEQYF. In DNA form, the CDR3 reads TGCGCCACCGCCCACCCCTACGAGCAGTACTTC.

The chain has TRBV4-1 and TRBJ2-5, with TRBD1 identical over 10 bases. J gave up 2 bases and V 4 bases, and 1 base lay outside the gene matches. The CDR3 has 14 amino acids. Germline loops: CDR1 MGHRA, CDR2 YSYEKL. Here the CDR3 DNA reads TGCGCCAGCAGCCTGGACAGGGGGCAAGAGACCCAGTACTTC. As protein: CASSLDRGQETQYF.

The V and J genes are TRBV13 and TRBJ2-5; D not resolved. V shed 5 bases and J shed 1 base, with 11 bases lying between them. Germline lookup yields CDR1 PRHDT and CDR2 FYEKMQ (reference sequence). The CDR3 is 14 residues long. This chain's CDR3 is CASSTRAFQETQYF. Written as DNA, the CDR3 is TGTGCCAGCAGCACCCGGGCCTTCCAAGAGACCCAGTACTTC.

V is TRBV7-9 and J is TRBJ1-1; no reliable D call. Between the trimmed V and J ends, which lost 3 bases and 5 bases, there was a span of 4 bases. The germline V gene encodes CDR1 SEHNR and CDR2 FQNEAQ (reference sequence). CDR3 length: 11 amino acids. CDR3 DNA sequence: TGTGCCAGCAGCTTCAAGACTGAAGCTTTCTTT. Its protein is CASSFKTEAFF.

The genes are TRBV1 and TRBJ1-3; the table gives TRBD1 as D, unverified against the DNA. TRBV1 is listed as a pseudogene. CDR3 length equals 14 residues. Here the CDR3 reads CTSSRQGGGNTIYF. DNA of the CDR3: TGCACCAGCAGCCGGCAGGGTGGTGGAAACACCATATATTTT.

The chain's CDR3 is CASSFSGSPLHF. The CDR3 bases are TGTGCCAGCAGCTTCTCTGGCTCACCCCTCCACTTT. The chain uses TRBV5-4 and TRBJ1-6; D not certain. This CDR3 has 12 amino acids. Looked up from germline, CDR1 is SGHNT and CDR2 is YYREEE (reference sequence). Trimming took off 2 bases at V and 10 bases at J, with 7 bases between the two ends.

A word on this clone: The sample carries other DNA sequences with the same CDR3. The chain couples TRBV7-9 to TRBJ2-7; 8 bases match TRBD2. V lost 3 bases and J lost 3; bases outside the gene matches: 1. This CDR3 spans 13 amino acids. Per germline, CDR1 SEHNR and CDR2 FQNEAQ (reference sequence). The chain's CDR3 is CASSLAGGYEQYF. CDR3 nucleotides: TGTGCCAGCAGCTTGGCGGGGGGCTACGAGCAGTACTTC.

This rearrangement joins TRBV30 to TRBJ1-2; the match to TRBD1 covers 8 bases. V lost 2 bases, J lost 1 base, and 9 bases stayed unmatched. Looked up from germline, CDR1 is GTSNPN and CDR2 is SVGIG (reference sequence). The CDR3 is 16 residues long. The CDR3 protein is CAWSTTDRDFNYGYTF. DNA for the CDR3: TGTGCCTGGAGTACCACGGACAGGGACTTTAACTATGGCTACACCTTC.

This rearrangement joins TRBV27 to TRBJ1-5, with D unclear. V was trimmed by 0 bases and J by 2 bases, leaving 8 bases between them. CDR3 length: 15 residues. CDR1 MNHEY and CDR2 SMNVEV come from the germline V gene (reference sequence). The CDR3 is CASSLSGFGNQPQHF. The CDR3 DNA is TGTGCCAGCAGTTTATCTGGGTTTGGCAATCAGCCCCAGCATTTT.